The clone carrying this TCR beta chain was found many times. Its antigen is currently unknown. This specimen belongs to a study of T cells in Graves' hyperthyroidism and ophthalmopathy. Study-level results: A median 6.5 months before onset, the model predicted ophthalmopathy. Most clonotypes expanded in thyroid above 0.001 were likewise present in blood.

Graves' hyperthyroidism without ophthalmopathy progression within 18 months was termed stable. Diagnostic decisions used clinical symptoms, serum thyroxine and TRAb, thyroid ultrasound and orbital computed tomography. It was RNA transcripts that yielded the amplified TCR beta CDR3 regions. The HTBI primer set served for first-round RT-PCR of the TCR CDR3. TCRdb itself ran the multiplex PCR reads through MiXCR, one entry per CDR3 protein. The table has under 250,000 distinct CDR3 sequences, roughly 17% seen once. The receptor was isolated from a woman aged 50 to 60 with Graves' hyperthyroidism. The sequencing input was blood.

CDR3 in DNA: TGTGCCAGCAGTGAAGCCGGGACAGGGATATATGGCTACACCTTC. Translation gives CASSEAGTGIYGYTF. The genes are TRBV6-1 and TRBJ1-2; 9 bases are shared with TRBD1. The CDR3 is 15 amino acids. Germline CDR1 and CDR2: MNHNS and SASEGT. J lost 5 bases, V lost 0 bases, and 4 bases had no gene match.